These T cell receptor beta chains were read from a single sample in a study of blood T cell repertoires in COVID-19. Sequenced by immunoSEQ multiplex PCR; TCRdb stores in-frame clones only, minus some. Of a few hundred thousand clones listed, 70% to 90% are singletons. Input material: PBMCs or T cells enriched from blood (not recorded which). The receptors here all came from a woman aged 60-75 years in a cohort exposed to, infected with or recovered from COVID-19 (not recorded which). The CDR3 runs from the conserved cysteine through the conserved F or W. Each record gives: J gene, V gene, D gene, clone size, CDR3 protein, CDR3 DNA. D genes are given only for firm matches. Some rows mark clone size as missing; the rest say once, few, many or name a class of expanded clone.

j_call: TRBJ2-2; v_call: TRBV5-6; d_call: TRBD1; clone_size: .; cdr3_aa: CASSLAGTGATGELFF; cdr3_nt: TGTGCCAGCAGCTTGGCAGGGACAGGGGCCACCGGGGAGCTGTTTTTT
j_call: TRBJ2-1; v_call: TRBV5-4; d_call: TRBD2; clone_size: .; cdr3_aa: CASSLAVAGFYNEQFF; cdr3_nt: TGTGCCAGCAGCTTGGCCGTAGCGGGTTTCTACAATGAGCAGTTCTTC
j_call: TRBJ2-1; v_call: TRBV4-2; d_call: .; clone_size: .; cdr3_aa: CASSQDLVGASYNEQFF; cdr3_nt: TGTGCCAGCAGCCAAGATCTCGTGGGGGCTTCCTACAATGAGCAGTTCTTC
j_call: TRBJ2-3; v_call: TRBV11-2; d_call: TRBD2; clone_size: .; cdr3_aa: CASSNTGTSGDTQYF; cdr3_nt: TGTGCCAGCAGTAACACCGGGACTAGCGGTGATACGCAGTATTTT
j_call: TRBJ1-2; v_call: TRBV11-1; d_call: .; clone_size: .; cdr3_aa: CASSLADSPAVGYTF; cdr3_nt: TGTGCCAGCAGCTTAGCGGACAGCCCCGCGGTTGGCTACACCTTC
j_call: TRBJ1-4; v_call: TRBV23-1; d_call: TRBD1; clone_size: .; cdr3_aa: CASSLGQGHEKLFF; cdr3_nt: TGCGCCAGCAGTCTGGGACAGGGACATGAAAAACTGTTTTTT
j_call: TRBJ2-6; v_call: TRBV27; d_call: .; clone_size: .; cdr3_aa: CASTLTSLGSGANVLTF; cdr3_nt: TGTGCCAGCACCTTAACTAGTTTAGGTTCTGGGGCCAACGTCCTGACTTTC
j_call: TRBJ2-7; v_call: TRBV7-9; d_call: .; clone_size: .; cdr3_aa: CASSPGHPGEQYF; cdr3_nt: TGTGCCAGCAGCCCAGGACACCCCGGCGAGCAGTACTTC
j_call: TRBJ2-1; v_call: TRBV10-3; d_call: .; clone_size: once; cdr3_aa: CAISGGPSSYNEQFF; cdr3_nt: TGTGCCATCAGTGGGGGGCCTAGCTCCTACAATGAGCAGTTCTTC
j_call: TRBJ1-2; v_call: TRBV7-2; d_call: .; clone_size: once; cdr3_aa: CASSLAILRDKIYGYTF; cdr3_nt: TGTGCCAGCAGCTTAGCGATTCTCCGGGACAAGATCTATGGCTACACCTTC
j_call: TRBJ2-1; v_call: TRBV7-3; d_call: .; clone_size: .; cdr3_aa: CASSSLGGISYNEQFF; cdr3_nt: TGTGCCAGCAGCTCACTAGGGGGAATCTCCTACAATGAGCAGTTCTTC
j_call: TRBJ2-2; v_call: TRBV18; d_call: .; clone_size: .; cdr3_aa: CASSPPVAAKYTGELFF; cdr3_nt: TGTGCCAGCTCACCACCAGTGGCGGCCAAGTACACCGGGGAGCTGTTTTTT
j_call: TRBJ2-1; v_call: TRBV30; d_call: .; clone_size: .; cdr3_aa: CAWSLSVYNEQFF; cdr3_nt: TGTGCCTGGAGTCTTAGCGTTTACAATGAGCAGTTCTTC
j_call: TRBJ2-1; v_call: TRBV29-1; d_call: .; clone_size: .; cdr3_aa: CSTDLAYNEQFF; cdr3_nt: TGCAGCACTGACTTAGCCTACAATGAGCAGTTCTTC
j_call: TRBJ2-3; v_call: TRBV5-1; d_call: TRBD2; clone_size: .; cdr3_aa: CASSLSLASGSADTQYF; cdr3_nt: TGCGCCAGCAGCTTGTCCTTAGCTAGCGGGAGCGCAGATACGCAGTATTTT
j_call: TRBJ1-2; v_call: TRBV3-1/TRBV3-2; d_call: TRBD1; clone_size: .; cdr3_aa: CASSQGPGQGADGYTF; cdr3_nt: TGTGCCAGCAGCCAAGGGCCGGGACAGGGGGCGGATGGCTACACCTTC
j_call: TRBJ1-5; v_call: TRBV19; d_call: TRBD1; clone_size: .; cdr3_aa: CASSTRQGAQPQHF; cdr3_nt: TGTGCCAGTAGTACCCGACAGGGTGCTCAGCCCCAGCATTTT
j_call: TRBJ2-3; v_call: TRBV7-8; d_call: .; clone_size: .; cdr3_aa: CASSLHTDTQYF; cdr3_nt: TGTGCCAGCAGCTTACACACAGATACGCAGTATTTT
j_call: TRBJ2-3; v_call: TRBV24-1; d_call: .; clone_size: .; cdr3_aa: CATSDYPVGSGRLTQYF; cdr3_nt: TGTGCCACCAGTGATTACCCCGTGGGAAGCGGAAGACTTACGCAGTATTTT
j_call: TRBJ1-2; v_call: TRBV6-2/TRBV6-3; d_call: .; clone_size: .; cdr3_aa: CASSYLDRTAGGYTF; cdr3_nt: TGTGCCAGCAGTTACCTCGATCGGACAGCCGGTGGCTACACCTTC
j_call: TRBJ1-2; v_call: TRBV2; d_call: .; clone_size: .; cdr3_aa: CASSEGGRVGVGYTF; cdr3_nt: TGTGCCAGCAGTGAAGGAGGCAGGGTTGGGGTCGGCTACACCTTC
j_call: TRBJ1-2; v_call: TRBV6-5; d_call: TRBD1; clone_size: .; cdr3_aa: CASRDGQGQGYTF; cdr3_nt: TGTGCCAGCAGAGACGGACAGGGGCAGGGCTACACCTTC
j_call: TRBJ2-1; v_call: TRBV5-1; d_call: TRBD1; clone_size: once; cdr3_aa: CASSLGQGPENEQFF; cdr3_nt: TGCGCCAGCAGCTTGGGACAGGGTCCCGAGAATGAGCAGTTCTTC
j_call: TRBJ1-2; v_call: TRBV7-9; d_call: .; clone_size: once; cdr3_aa: CASSFSQANYGYTF; cdr3_nt: TGTGCCAGCAGCTTCTCACAGGCTAACTATGGCTACACCTTC
j_call: TRBJ2-7; v_call: TRBV5-1; d_call: .; clone_size: .; cdr3_aa: CASRPPGVGEQYF; cdr3_nt: TGCGCCAGCAGGCCCCCGGGAGTGGGGGAGCAGTACTTC
j_call: TRBJ1-2; v_call: TRBV6-4; d_call: TRBD1; clone_size: few; cdr3_aa: CASRGQGFGGYTF; cdr3_nt: TGTGCCAGCAGAGGACAGGGGTTCGGCGGCTACACCTTC
j_call: TRBJ2-1; v_call: TRBV6-5; d_call: .; clone_size: .; cdr3_aa: CASMAVYNEQFF; cdr3_nt: TGTGCCAGCATGGCAGTCTACAATGAGCAGTTCTTC
j_call: TRBJ1-5; v_call: TRBV28; d_call: .; clone_size: .; cdr3_aa: CASSLPGRGTSNQPQHF; cdr3_nt: TGTGCCAGCAGTTTACCTGGGAGGGGCACCAGCAATCAGCCCCAGCATTTT
j_call: TRBJ2-1; v_call: TRBV24-1; d_call: TRBD2; clone_size: .; cdr3_aa: CASSGGRANNEQFF; cdr3_nt: TGTGCCTCCTCGGGCGGGAGGGCCAACAATGAGCAGTTCTTC
j_call: TRBJ1-3; v_call: TRBV6-5; d_call: .; clone_size: .; cdr3_aa: CASSYVRSGNTIYF; cdr3_nt: TGTGCCAGCAGTTACGTCCGCTCTGGAAACACCATATATTTT
j_call: TRBJ1-3; v_call: TRBV28; d_call: .; clone_size: .; cdr3_aa: CASSFGGLSSGNTIYF; cdr3_nt: TGTGCCAGCAGTTTCGGGGGACTGAGCTCTGGAAACACCATATATTTT
j_call: TRBJ2-7; v_call: TRBV12-3/TRBV12-4; d_call: .; clone_size: .; cdr3_aa: CASSLKGSYEQYF; cdr3_nt: TGTGCCAGCAGTTTAAAGGGGTCCTACGAGCAGTACTTC
j_call: TRBJ1-1; v_call: TRBV6-4; d_call: TRBD1; clone_size: many; cdr3_aa: CASSVGQGRMNTEAFF; cdr3_nt: TGTGCCAGCAGTGTTGGACAGGGCCGGATGAACACTGAAGCTTTCTTT
j_call: TRBJ2-5; v_call: TRBV9; d_call: TRBD2; clone_size: .; cdr3_aa: CASSVAASGSHGRQETQYF; cdr3_nt: TGTGCCAGCAGCGTAGCTGCCAGCGGGAGCCACGGGAGGCAAGAGACCCAGTACTTC
j_call: TRBJ2-1; v_call: TRBV28; d_call: .; clone_size: .; cdr3_aa: CASTTRDSYNEQFF; cdr3_nt: TGTGCCAGCACTACTAGGGACTCCTACAATGAGCAGTTCTTC
j_call: TRBJ1-3; v_call: TRBV7-9; d_call: .; clone_size: .; cdr3_aa: CASSFYSGNTIYF; cdr3_nt: TGTGCCAGCAGCTTTTACTCTGGAAACACCATATATTTT
j_call: TRBJ2-1; v_call: TRBV5-3; d_call: TRBD2; clone_size: .; cdr3_aa: CAKEGLGLACNEQFF; cdr3_nt: TGTGCCAAAGAGGGCCTGGGACTAGCGTGTAATGAGCAGTTCTTC
j_call: TRBJ2-1; v_call: TRBV5-1; d_call: .; clone_size: once; cdr3_aa: CASSSQFSFNEQFF; cdr3_nt: TGCGCCAGCAGCTCGCAGTTCTCCTTCAATGAGCAGTTCTTC
j_call: TRBJ2-1; v_call: TRBV2; d_call: TRBD1; clone_size: .; cdr3_aa: CAIKIETGGLNEQFF; cdr3_nt: TGTGCCATCAAGATCGAGACAGGGGGTCTCAATGAGCAGTTCTTC